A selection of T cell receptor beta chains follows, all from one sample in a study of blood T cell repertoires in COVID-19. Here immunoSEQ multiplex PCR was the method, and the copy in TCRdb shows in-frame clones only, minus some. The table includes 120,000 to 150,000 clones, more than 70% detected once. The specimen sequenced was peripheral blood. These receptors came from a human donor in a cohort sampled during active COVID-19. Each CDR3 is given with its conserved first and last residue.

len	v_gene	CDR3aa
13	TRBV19	CASSIAEADTQYF
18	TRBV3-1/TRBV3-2	CASSHNLAGLDSTDTQYF
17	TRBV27	CASSQGRDRVVKRQQYF
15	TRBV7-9	CASSSQGFSTDTQYF
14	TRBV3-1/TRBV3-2	CASSRGQGQSEAFF
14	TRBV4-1	CASSPLGGLSEQFF
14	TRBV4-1	CASSPQGEDGEQYF
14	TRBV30	CAWSPDRAGYGYTF
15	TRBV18	CASSPGQGSGDEQFF
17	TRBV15	CATSSGTRLLAKNIQYF
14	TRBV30	CAWSPQGFGSPLHF
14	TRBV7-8	CASSDRGLSEKLFF
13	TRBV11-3	CASSSKEGNEQYF
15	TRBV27	CASRGQGGRNTEAFF
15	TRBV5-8	CASSSRWRGSYKQYF
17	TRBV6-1	CASSEFAGLRSADEQFF
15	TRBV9	CASSGQDFYNSPLHF
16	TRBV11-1	CASSLGTSGRDTEAFF
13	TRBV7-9	CASSLDARATQYF
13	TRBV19	CASSMTENTEAFF
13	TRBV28	CASRGVYNSPLHF
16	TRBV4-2	CASSQGPGQGPYEQYF
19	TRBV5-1	CASSLAAVAGGVSTDTQYF
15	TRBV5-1	CASSLHVQGSGELFF